Sequencing of this T cell receptor beta chain was carried out in a study of radiation and T cells in renal cell carcinoma (dated by TCRdb to 2020 to 2021). Broadly, across the study: In total, about 50 samples underwent TCR beta sequencing: 25 or so tumors plus 27 peripheral blood samples. The final blood draw was performed at 4 weeks after radiation, at the same time as nephrectomy. Across all 50 or so samples, 4,000,000 or so unique CDR3 nucleotide sequences, encoding about 2,700,000 unique CDR3 amino acid sequences, were identified.

This clone was counted only a few times. The antigen this receptor binds is unknown. Per-base quality was not reported, and no clone a single base away is much larger than it. The CDR3 numbers 14 residues from cysteine through phenylalanine. Just CDR3 DNA is preserved here, 42 bases in frame from base 1. The V and J ends are trimmed by 3 bases and 2 bases, leaving 11 bases between them. CDR1 KGHSH and CDR2 LQKENI are derived from the germline V gene. TCR beta libraries were generated from genomic DNA with the immunoSEQ kit, following the manufacturer's recommendations. Library preparation used a first multiplex PCR with proprietary primers, then a second PCR adding unique barcodes, with bead cleanups after each round. A positive control reaction and a negative control reaction, both provided in the kit, were run with every batch of samples. The final libraries were assessed on an Agilent 4200 TapeStation D1000 ScreenTape, pooled by volume, and quantified by qPCR. An Illumina NextSeq500 fitted with a MidOutput 150-cycle cartridge performed the sequencing, running 156 Read1 cycles and 15 Index1 cycles with the kit's custom primers. The pooled library was loaded at around 1 pM, and roughly 20% PhiX control was spiked in. In the paper's pipeline: Vendor-processed data were analyzed in R, and a clonotype was defined as all T cells sharing the same CDR3 nucleotide sequence. For clone abundance analyses, frequencies were normalized to the 10,000 most abundant clones in each sample. Public T cell clones, which averaged fewer than five per sample, were removed prior to analysis. An abundance difference of at least 32-fold between compartments was the criterion for calling clonotypes tumor-enriched or baseline blood-enriched. Clonotypes expanded or contracted between blood time points were identified with a beta-binomial differential abundance model. Similarity between tumor and blood repertoires was quantified using the Baroni-Urbani and Buser coefficient, and groups were compared with two-tailed Wilcoxon tests in R. In its TCRdb copy, this immuneACCESS table keeps in-frame sequences only and misses some clones. Where compared with another copy, unresolved V genes explain less than half of these, and the others have no known cause. V and J calls and clone size come straight from that table; D and trimming were deduced from the DNA. Within this sample are around 100,000 clones, with around 80% of them counted one time only. The ten most abundant clones make up less than 7.5% of the sample.

The sample's time point label, decoded: blood 4 weeks post-SBRT, at nephrectomy. What the treatment or condition label conveys for this sample: 15 Gy SBRT to primary tumor, nephrectomy 4 weeks later. Samples were obtained from a clinical trial, in which 15 Gy stereotactic body radiation therapy was delivered to primary renal cell carcinomas and nephrectomy was performed 4 weeks later. To follow tumor-enriched clonotypes, peripheral blood was collected serially from radiation-treated patients at baseline and again at 2 weeks and 4 weeks after SBRT. Every patient had renal cell carcinoma of clear cell pathology. The QIAamp DNA Blood Mini Kit (Qiagen) was used to prepare genomic DNA for TCR sequencing. Samples were included in the analyses only if all quality control checks were passed. Study-level results and caveats: Blood repertoire dynamics were not followed beyond 4 weeks after treatment. In blood, the top tumor clonotypes increased between baseline and 2 weeks post-radiation and then shrank by 4 weeks, which suggests that tumor-resident clones expanded only transiently. Effects of radiation dose or scheduling on the TCR repertoire could not be addressed with the single-armed trial design. Because pretreatment tumor biopsies were not available, the baseline intratumoral presence of clonotypes could not be determined.

Recombination linked TRBV18 to TRBJ2-7, and possibly TRBD1, on 6 matching bases. The sample in question was blood, obtained from a patient whose treatment included radiotherapy and nephrectomy. This TCR was sampled from a man aged 55 to 70 with renal cell carcinoma. Here is the DNA: TGTGCCAGCTCACCCCCCTCAGGGGCCTACGAGCAGTACTTC. It translates as CASSPPSGAYEQYF.